Listed below are T cell receptor beta chains from one sample, sequenced in a study of cytomegalovirus exposure and HLA in healthy donors. This table comes from immunoSEQ multiplex PCR, and its TCRdb copy is limited to in-frame clones, with some not included. The repertoire has some 140,000 clones, around 68% of them found once; the top ten carry 2.1%. Material: PBMCs. These receptors were obtained from a young man in good health and CMV-seronegative. Both conserved end residues are part of each CDR3. A D gene is named only where the DNA matches it firmly. Some rows mark clone size as missing; the rest say once, few, many or name a class of expanded clone.

>.|TRBJ1-1|.|TRBV27
CASSLGRGTEAFF
TGTGCCAGCAGTTTGGGTCGGGGCACTGAAGCTTTCTTT
>.|TRBJ2-1|few|TRBV18
CASSPSSYNEQFF
TGTGCCAGCTCACCATCATCCTACAATGAGCAGTTCTTC
>TRBD2|TRBJ2-1|.|TRBV5-1
CASSAIAGGRNEQFF
TGCGCCAGCAGCGCCATAGCGGGGGGGCGAAATGAGCAGTTCTTC
>TRBD1|TRBJ1-1|once|TRBV23-1
CASSHPKGQGSEAFF
TGCGCCAGCAGTCACCCAAAGGGACAGGGCTCTGAAGCTTTCTTT
>.|TRBJ2-5|.|TRBV15
CATSREAAAPKQTQYF
TGTGCCACCAGCAGAGAAGCGGCAGCCCCCAAGCAGACCCAGTACTTC
>.|TRBJ2-7|.|TRBV14
CASKTPAFVREQYF
TGTGCCAGCAAAACCCCCGCCTTCGTGAGAGAGCAGTACTTC
>TRBD2|TRBJ2-3|few|TRBV19
CASSILAGSSTDTQYF
TGTGCCAGTAGTATTCTAGCGGGGTCTAGCACAGATACGCAGTATTTT
>TRBD2|TRBJ2-5|.|TRBV9
CASSVGPQGGGAFQETQYF
TGTGCCAGCAGCGTAGGCCCCCAGGGCGGGGGGGCCTTCCAAGAGACCCAGTACTTC
>.|TRBJ2-7|few|TRBV19
CASDLKPNPTGSYYEQYF
TGTGCCAGCGACTTAAAACCTAATCCGACAGGTTCTTACTACGAGCAGTACTTC
>TRBD1|TRBJ2-1|.|TRBV19
CASSPTGNNEQFF
TGTGCCAGTAGTCCGACAGGGAACAATGAGCAGTTCTTC
>.|TRBJ1-1|.|TRBV19
CASSPEGGKHTEAFF
TGTGCCAGTAGCCCCGAAGGCGGGAAACACACTGAAGCTTTCTTT
>.|TRBJ1-1|.|TRBV15
CATSSYMNTEAFF
TGTGCCACCAGCAGTTACATGAACACTGAAGCTTTCTTT
>TRBD1|TRBJ1-1|.|TRBV6-5
CASSRTGAYTEAFF
TGTGCCAGCAGCAGGACAGGGGCGTACACTGAAGCTTTCTTT
>.|TRBJ2-7|.|TRBV27
CASSLAVSYEQYF
TGTGCCAGCAGTTTGGCAGTCTCCTACGAGCAGTACTTC
>.|TRBJ1-1|.|TRBV5-1
CASSWTDMNTEAFF
TGCGCCAGCAGCTGGACGGACATGAACACTGAAGCTTTCTTT
>.|TRBJ2-1|few|TRBV9
CASSVGTDRKQFF
TGTGCCAGCAGCGTAGGAACTGACAGAAAGCAGTTCTTC
>.|TRBJ1-3|few|TRBV5-6
CASSLFINRPGNTIYF
TGTGCCAGCAGCTTGTTTATCAACAGACCTGGAAACACCATATATTTT
>TRBD1|TRBJ1-2|.|TRBV15
CATSSRQGIVYGYTF
TGTGCCACCAGCAGTCGACAGGGAATTGTCTATGGCTACACCTTC
>.|TRBJ2-6|.|TRBV18
CASSPPFSGANVLTF
TGTGCCAGCTCACCACCGTTCTCGGGGGCCAACGTCCTGACTTTC
>TRBD1|TRBJ1-1|.|TRBV10-3
CAISEGDRVGKAFF
TGTGCCATCAGTGAAGGGGACAGGGTTGGTAAGGCTTTCTTT
>TRBD2|TRBJ2-1|.|TRBV7-9
CSSSLGWTSGGNEQFF
TGTTCCAGCAGCTTAGGTTGGACTAGCGGGGGGAATGAGCAGTTCTTC
>.|TRBJ2-1|.|TRBV6-5
CASSYSPGRSNEQFF
TGTGCCAGCAGTTACTCCCCGGGTAGGTCCAATGAGCAGTTCTTC
>.|TRBJ1-3|once|TRBV4-1
CAKRGRGIPGNTIYF
TGCGCCAAAAGGGGGAGGGGTATACCTGGAAACACCATATATTTT
>TRBD2|TRBJ2-5|.|TRBV20-1
CSASGGETQYF
TGCAGTGCTAGCGGGGGGGAGACCCAGTACTTC
>TRBD2|TRBJ2-7|few|TRBV2
CVVRGTSGGPSYEQYF
TGTGTCGTACGTGGGACTAGCGGGGGGCCCTCCTACGAGCAGTACTTC
>.|TRBJ1-5|.|TRBV9
CASSVGPLNQPQHF
TGTGCCAGCAGCGTAGGGCCCCTTAATCAGCCCCAGCATTTT
>.|TRBJ2-7|.|TRBV6-1
CASSRGKQYF
TGTGCCAGCTCTAGGGGGAAGCAGTACTTC
>TRBD1|TRBJ1-6|.|TRBV2
CASRDRGANSPLHF
TGTGCCAGCCGGGACAGGGGAGCTAATTCACCCCTCCACTTT
>TRBD1|TRBJ2-1|.|TRBV27
CASTRTGAYNEQFF
TGTGCCAGCACACGGACAGGAGCCTACAATGAGCAGTTCTTC
>.|TRBJ1-1|.|TRBV6-5
CASSTGRGMNTEAFF
TGTGCCAGCAGTACCGGACGGGGGATGAACACTGAAGCTTTCTTT
>TRBD1|TRBJ1-1|.|TRBV6-5
CASFRDRVNTEAFF
TGTGCCAGCTTCCGGGACAGGGTGAACACTGAAGCTTTCTTT
>.|TRBJ1-5|.|TRBV7-9
CASSRGGDQPQHF
TGTGCCAGCAGCCGGGGAGGGGATCAGCCCCAGCATTTT
>.|TRBJ2-2|.|TRBV7-2
CASSLDTGNTGELFF
TGTGCCAGCAGCTTAGATACAGGGAACACCGGGGAGCTGTTTTTT
>TRBD1|TRBJ2-7|.|TRBV27
CASSVDRGDEQYF
TGTGCCAGCAGTGTGGACAGGGGAGACGAGCAGTACTTC
>TRBD1|TRBJ2-7|.|TRBV5-6
CASSWGTVPTYEQYF
TGTGCCAGCAGCTGGGGGACAGTCCCCACCTACGAGCAGTACTTC
>TRBD2|TRBJ2-7|.|TRBV27
CASSWGTSGGQEQYF
TGTGCCAGCAGTTGGGGGACTAGCGGGGGTCAAGAGCAGTACTTC
>.|TRBJ2-7|.|TRBV6-1
CASSDGSYEQYF
TGTGCCAGCAGTGACGGTTCCTATGAGCAGTACTTC
>TRBD1|TRBJ1-4|.|TRBV4-1
CASSPEGTGSEKLFF
TGCGCCAGCAGCCCAGAAGGGACAGGGTCTGAAAAACTGTTTTTT
>.|TRBJ1-3|.|TRBV10-1
CASRRVTGNTIYF
TGCGCCAGCCGGCGGGTAACTGGAAACACCATATATTTT
>.|TRBJ1-4|.|TRBV15
CATSRARPDSNEKLFF
TGTGCCACCAGCAGAGCCCGGCCGGACTCTAATGAAAAACTGTTTTTT
>TRBD1|TRBJ2-7|.|TRBV6-1
CASIGVRGLSYEQYF
TGTGCCAGCATAGGGGTAAGGGGGCTCTCCTACGAGCAGTACTTC
>.|TRBJ1-1|few|TRBV7-6
CASSRDGGGTEAFF
TGTGCCAGCAGCAGAGACGGGGGAGGGACTGAAGCTTTCTTT